This T cell receptor (beta chain) was sequenced for a study of blood T cell repertoires in COVID-19 (dated by TCRdb to the early 2020s). A note on the overall study: Samples from collaborators originated in the United States, Italy and Spain and spanned both the acute and convalescent phases of COVID-19. Subjects who had been exposed to COVID-19, were actively infected with it, or had recovered from it provided the deeply sampled blood TCRbeta repertoires that made up the dataset. The repertoires were released in a freely available public database intended as a resource for research on the immune response to SARS-CoV-2. The sample metadata nearly always contained a de-identified subject ID, COVID-19 status, age in years and sex. Samples came from the ongoing ImmuneRACE study (first 160 participants) plus 1,254 subjects from 6 global collaborators. The prospective study material was composed of cDNA or gDNA derived from T cells, B-cell-depleted T cells, or PBMCs. HLA class I and class II types, where available, came from metadata supplied by the sample provider rather than from assay-based typing. What the research found in general, with its limitations: The amount of clinical and demographic metadata varied by source and participant and was provided uncurated.

The immunoSEQ Assay, a bias-controlled multiplex PCR, was used to amplify TCRbeta CDR3 regions from genomic DNA. Per the original workflow: The number of nucleated cells in each sample was estimated from the amplification of reference gene primers within the assay. Sequence reads were collapsed and filtered to measure the absolute abundance of every unique TCRbeta CDR3 rearrangement. Productive Simpson clonality was computed per sample as the square root of Simpson's diversity index over productive rearrangements. This is the immuneACCESS table as TCRdb keeps it, with only in-frame sequences that have V and J called. A part of the clones is gone; compared with another copy, unresolved V genes explain less than half, and the rest is unexplained. V and J calls plus clone size are reproduced from that table; the DNA served to infer D and trimming. This sample is represented by approximately 170,000 clones; 65% to 85% of them were singletons. Roughly a fifth of the sample rests with the top ten.

Another Seattle source contributed samples from volunteer blood donors who had recovered from COVID-19. Whole blood was collected in K2EDTA tubes by collaborating institutions according to the institutions' own protocols. For TCRbeta analysis, collaborator samples were shipped as frozen whole blood, as isolated PBMCs, or as DNA extracted from either sample type. Including cysteine and phenylalanine, the CDR3 has 14 amino acids. Solely the CDR3 DNA is kept, with 42 bases framed from the first base. V and J lose 3 bases and 2 bases, and a span of 12 bases separates them. CDR1 and CDR2, per the germline V gene (reference sequence), are SGHNT and YYREEE. The table lists this clone with a count of one. Its antigen remains undetermined. Per-base quality was not reported, and no clone a single base away is much larger than it.

The material sequenced was peripheral blood. The chain is encoded by TRBV5-4 joined to TRBJ2-7; the D gene lacks a confident call. This TCR derives from a woman aged 70-85 years who had recovered from COVID-19. Read as DNA, the sequence is TGTGCCAGCAGCTCCCCCGCAGAGGCCTACGAGCAGTACTTC. The encoded protein is CASSSPAEAYEQYF.